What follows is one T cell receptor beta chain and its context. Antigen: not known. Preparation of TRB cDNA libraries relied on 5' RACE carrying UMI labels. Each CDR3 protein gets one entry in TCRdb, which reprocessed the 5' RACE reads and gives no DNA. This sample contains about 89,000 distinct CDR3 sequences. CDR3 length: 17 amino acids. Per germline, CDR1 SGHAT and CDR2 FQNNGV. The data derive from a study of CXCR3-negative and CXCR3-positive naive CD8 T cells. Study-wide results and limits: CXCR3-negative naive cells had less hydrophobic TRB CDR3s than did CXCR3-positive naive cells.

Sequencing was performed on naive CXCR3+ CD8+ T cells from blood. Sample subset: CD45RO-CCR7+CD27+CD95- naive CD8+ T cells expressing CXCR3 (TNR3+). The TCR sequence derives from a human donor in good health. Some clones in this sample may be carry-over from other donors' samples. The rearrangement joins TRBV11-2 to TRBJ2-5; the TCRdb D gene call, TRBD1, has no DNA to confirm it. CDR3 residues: CASSLAAGTGWPETQYF.